Listed below are T cell receptor beta chains from one sample, sequenced in a study of blood T cells in healthy people across ages. TCRdb independently ran MiXCR on the 5' RACE reads; one entry per CDR3 protein. The table records 1 million or so distinct CDR3 sequences, more than 40% of them present only once. Input material: blood. Receptors originate from a woman aged 60-70 years in good health. CDR3s include the opening cysteine and the closing phenylalanine or tryptophan. A D gene is named only where the DNA matches it firmly. The size field is filled for only some rows; it gives once, few, many or a size class.

D gene,V gene,J gene,clone size,CDR3 protein,CDR3 DNA
TRBD2,TRBV29-1,TRBJ2-5,NA,CSVVLLAAHNEQYF,TGCAGCGTTGTTCTTCTAGCGGCCCACAATGAGCAGTACTTC
NA,TRBV9,TRBJ2-1,NA,CAGSVGLVNEQFF,TGTGCCGGCAGCGTAGGTCTGGTCAATGAGCAGTTCTTC
TRBD2,TRBV7-9,TRBJ2-5,NA,CASSHQRTSGNTALQETQYF,TGTGCCAGCAGCCATCAGAGGACTAGCGGGAACACGGCCTTACAAGAGACCCAGTACTTC
NA,TRBV6-1,TRBJ2-5,NA,CASCRTSRETQYF,TGTGCCAGCTGTCGGACATCACGAGAGACCCAGTACTTC
NA,TRBV9,TRBJ2-7,few,CASSTGTPSYEQYF,TGTGCCAGCAGTACCGGGACTCCTTCCTACGAGCAGTACTTC
NA,TRBV5-1,TRBJ2-7,many,CASSSGTREYF,TGCGCCAGCAGCTCAGGGACCAGGGAGTACTTC
NA,TRBV9,TRBJ2-1,few,CASSAYELAGNEQFF,TGTGCCAGCAGCGCTTATGAACTAGCTGGCAATGAGCAGTTCTTC
TRBD2,TRBV7-3,TRBJ2-1,NA,CASSFTSGRLGEQFF,TGTGCCAGCAGCTTCACTAGCGGGAGGCTGGGTGAGCAGTTCTTC
TRBD2,TRBV4-2,TRBJ2-3,NA,CTSSPGGSTDTQYF,TGTACCAGCAGCCCGGGAGGCAGCACAGATACGCAGTATTTT
NA,TRBV20-1,TRBJ2-5,NA,CSAAALTTREQYF,TGCAGTGCCGCGGCCCTAACCACTCGTGAGCAGTACTTC
NA,TRBV9,TRBJ2-3,NA,CASSVIGAHTDTQYF,TGTGCCAGCAGCGTAATAGGGGCACACACAGATACGCAGTATTTT
NA,TRBV18,TRBJ2-5,few,CASSPLGRDQETQYF,TGTGCCAGCTCACCACTAGGCAGAGACCAAGAGACCCAGTACTTC
NA,TRBV10-3,TRBJ2-7,few,CAISEVPRSTGEQYF,TGTGCCATCAGTGAGGTACCAAGGTCTACGGGGGAGCAGTACTTC
TRBD1,TRBV2,TRBJ1-1,once,CASRDIRGPPEAFF,TGTGCCAGCAGGGACATCAGGGGGCCCCCTGAAGCTTTCTTT
TRBD2,TRBV20-1,TRBJ2-1,NA,CSARDSHLAGGVGFF,TGCAGTGCTAGAGATAGCCACCTTGCGGGGGGGGTCGGGTTCTTC
NA,TRBV7-2,TRBJ1-1,NA,CASISDSFAGNTEAFF,TGTGCCAGTATATCTGATTCCTTTGCGGGGAACACTGAAGCTTTCTTT
NA,TRBV12-3/TRBV12-4,TRBJ1-4,NA,CASSSDRSLAKEKLFF,TGTGCCAGCAGCTCCGACAGGTCCTTGGCTAAGGAAAAACTGTTTTTT
NA,TRBV7-9,TRBJ2-3,many,CASSSSQGRGDTQYF,TGTGCCAGCAGCTCTTCCCAGGGACGAGGAGATACGCAGTATTTT
NA,TRBV5-1,TRBJ2-2,NA,CASSIDTNTGELFF,TGCGCCAGCAGCATCGACACGAACACCGGGGAGCTGTTTTTT
TRBD1,TRBV6-6,TRBJ2-6,NA,CASRRDRGSGANVLTF,TGTGCCAGTCGCCGGGACAGGGGCTCTGGGGCCAACGTCCTGACTTTC
TRBD2,TRBV2,TRBJ2-1,few,CASSTSGRLDNEQFF,TGTGCCAGCTCGACTTCCGGGAGGCTCGACAATGAGCAGTTCTTC
NA,TRBV29-1,TRBJ2-3,NA,CSVQHRPDTQYF,TGCAGCGTACAACACCGCCCAGATACGCAGTATTTT
TRBD2,TRBV28,TRBJ2-5,few,CASSYDLAGGETQYF,TGTGCCAGCAGTTATGACCTAGCGGGAGGAGAGACCCAGTACTTC
TRBD1,TRBV5-1,TRBJ1-2,NA,CASSRTGGAESYGYTF,TGCGCCAGCAGCAGGACAGGGGGCGCGGAGAGCTATGGCTACACCTTC
NA,TRBV20-1,TRBJ2-7,NA,CSARELLGSYEQYF,TGCAGTGCCCGGGAGTTATTGGGCTCCTACGAGCAGTACTTC
TRBD1,TRBV18,TRBJ2-3,NA,CASSPWGTGADTQYF,TGTGCCAGCTCACCATGGGGGACAGGGGCCGATACGCAGTATTTT
NA,TRBV6-4,TRBJ2-3,NA,CVSSDDSGATDTQYF,TGTGTCAGCAGTGACGACAGCGGTGCCACAGATACGCAGTATTTT
NA,TRBV27,TRBJ2-7,many,CASSLASSGKGEQYF,TGTGCCAGCAGTTTAGCGTCCTCGGGGAAAGGCGAGCAGTACTTC
TRBD2,TRBV5-1,TRBJ2-1,NA,CASSHLSSGVRSSYNEQFF,TGCGCCAGCAGCCACCTTAGTAGCGGGGTGAGGAGCTCCTACAATGAGCAGTTCTTC
NA,TRBV28,TRBJ2-6,NA,CASIGGGANVLTF,TGTGCCAGCATCGGGGGTGGGGCCAACGTCCTGACTTTC
NA,TRBV20-1,TRBJ2-1,NA,CSARDLVGGAREQFF,TGCAGTGCTAGAGATCTGGTTGGGGGGGCTAGGGAGCAGTTCTTC
NA,TRBV28,TRBJ2-5,NA,CASSFEEKETQYF,TGTGCCAGCAGTTTCGAGGAAAAAGAGACCCAGTACTTC
NA,TRBV29-1,TRBJ2-5,few,CSTRGGPRETQYF,TGCAGCACCCGGGGAGGCCCGAGAGAGACCCAGTACTTC
NA,TRBV20-1,TRBJ2-1,few,CSARGGSVGPESPNEQFF,TGCAGTGCTAGAGGGGGGTCCGTAGGGCCAGAGTCCCCTAATGAGCAGTTCTTC
TRBD2,TRBV7-9,TRBJ2-1,few,CASSSEAGEQFF,TGTGCCAGCAGCTCCGAAGCGGGAGAGCAGTTCTTC
NA,TRBV4-1,TRBJ2-2,NA,CASSQVTTTGELFF,TGCGCCAGCAGCCAAGTCACTACAACCGGGGAGCTGTTTTTT
TRBD2,TRBV12-3/TRBV12-4,TRBJ2-7,NA,CASRTGTSGSEQYF,TGTGCCAGCAGAACAGGGACTAGCGGGAGCGAGCAGTACTTC
TRBD2,TRBV5-1,TRBJ2-7,NA,CAGSTSGGSYEQYF,TGCGCCGGCAGCACTAGCGGGGGCTCCTACGAGCAGTACTTC
TRBD1,TRBV20-1,TRBJ2-4,NA,CSATGQGNIQYF,TGCAGTGCTACAGGACAGGGAAACATTCAGTACTTC
NA,TRBV27,TRBJ2-1,few,CASSLVRPPAEQFF,TGTGCCAGCAGTTTAGTAAGACCCCCGGCTGAGCAGTTCTTC
NA,TRBV13,TRBJ2-7,few,CASTGEVDESYEQYF,TGTGCCAGCACCGGCGAGGTAGACGAATCCTACGAGCAGTACTTC
TRBD1,TRBV7-9,TRBJ1-5,NA,CASSGAGTGDSAGYQPQHF,TGTGCCAGCAGCGGCGCCGGGACAGGGGATTCAGCCGGATATCAGCCCCAGCATTTT
TRBD1,TRBV28,TRBJ1-2,few,CASSFRPETGGYGYTF,TGTGCCAGCAGTTTCCGACCGGAGACAGGGGGTTATGGCTACACCTTC
NA,TRBV2,TRBJ2-1,NA,CASSEALTEQFF,TGTGCCAGCAGTGAAGCGCTAACGGAGCAGTTCTTC
NA,TRBV10-3,TRBJ2-2,NA,CAISESSAGNTGELFF,TGTGCCATCAGTGAGTCTTCCGCAGGGAACACCGGGGAGCTGTTTTTT
TRBD1,TRBV4-1,TRBJ2-6,NA,CASSLGQESSGANVLTF,TGCGCCAGCAGCCTCGGACAGGAATCCTCTGGGGCCAACGTCCTGACTTTC
TRBD2,TRBV20-1,TRBJ2-7,few,CSQRDTGLAEPYEQYF,TGCAGTCAAAGAGATACGGGACTAGCTGAACCCTACGAGCAGTACTTC
TRBD1,TRBV14,TRBJ1-2,NA,CASSQVEGANYGYTF,TGTGCCAGCAGCCAAGTGGAGGGGGCCAACTATGGCTACACCTTC
TRBD1,TRBV7-8,TRBJ1-2,NA,CASSLLGGQSILNYGYTF,TGTGCCAGCAGCCTCCTTGGGGGACAGTCAATACTTAACTATGGCTACACCTTC
TRBD2,TRBV24-1,TRBJ2-3,NA,CATNDREGGTDTQYF,TGTGCCACCAACGACCGGGAGGGGGGCACAGATACGCAGTATTTT
NA,TRBV9,TRBJ2-7,NA,CASSGTKDPGHEQYF,TGTGCCAGCAGCGGGACCAAAGACCCCGGGCATGAGCAGTACTTC
NA,TRBV20-1,TRBJ2-3,few,CSASGTLIGVLDTQYF,TGCAGTGCTAGTGGGACTCTTATCGGAGTCCTGGATACGCAGTATTTT
NA,TRBV29-1,TRBJ1-1,NA,CSVDPNRQLNTEAFF,TGCAGCGTTGACCCAAACAGACAGCTGAACACTGAAGCTTTCTTT
NA,TRBV9,TRBJ2-4,NA,CASSAGAGDSNIQYF,TGTGCCAGCAGCGCAGGGGCCGGGGACTCAAACATTCAGTACTTC